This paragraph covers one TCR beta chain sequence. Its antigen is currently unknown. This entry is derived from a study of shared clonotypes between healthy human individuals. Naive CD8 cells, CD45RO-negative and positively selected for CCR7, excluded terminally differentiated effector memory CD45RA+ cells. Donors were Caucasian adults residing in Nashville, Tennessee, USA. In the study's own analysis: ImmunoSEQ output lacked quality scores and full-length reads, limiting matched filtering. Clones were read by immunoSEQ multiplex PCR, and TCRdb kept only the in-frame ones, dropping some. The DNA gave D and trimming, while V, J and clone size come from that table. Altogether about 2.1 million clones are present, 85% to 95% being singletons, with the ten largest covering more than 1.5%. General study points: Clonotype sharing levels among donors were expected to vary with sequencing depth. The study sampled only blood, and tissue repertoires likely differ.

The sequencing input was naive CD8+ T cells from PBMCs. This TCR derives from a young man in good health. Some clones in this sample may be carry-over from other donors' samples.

The CDR3 protein is CSVEDRSALNQPQHF. DNA for the CDR3: TGCAGCGTTGAAGATAGGTCAGCCTTGAATCAGCCCCAGCATTTT. This chain uses TRBV29-1 with TRBJ1-5; no clear D gene. The CDR3 spans 15 residues. Per the germline V gene, CDR1 is SQVTM and CDR2 is ANQGSEA. The V and J ends lost 0 bases and 4 bases respectively, with 13 bases between them.